The 20 T cell receptor beta chains below come from one sample, sequenced in a study of lymphopenia after photon versus proton radiotherapy. Data came from immunoSEQ multiplex PCR; TCRdb stores just in-frame clones and leaves some out. The sample has about 20,000 clones, approximately 90% seen once. Sequences were derived from peripheral blood, sampled from a patient treated with proton-based radiotherapy. These receptors were collected from a man older than 75 with esophageal cancer.

This clone was seen more than once but under ten times. The V and J genes are TRBV19 and TRBJ2-5, with D possibly TRBD1 on 7 matching bases. The CDR3 spans 15 residues. From germline, CDR1 is LNHDA and CDR2 SQIVND (reference sequence). Trimming left V 1 base short and J 5 bases short, with 14 bases between. This CDR3 reads CASSIGGRGEETQYF. CDR3 bases: TGTGCCAGTAGTATAGGTGGCAGGGGGGAGGAGACCCAGTACTTC.

J is TRBJ2-3 and V is TRBV11-3; 8 bases map to TRBD2. Germline-derived CDR1 and CDR2 are SGHNT and YENEEA. The CDR3 sequence is 14 residues long. Trimming at V came to 5 bases and at J to 1 base, leaving 2 bases not matched to a gene. The CDR3 coding sequence is TGTGCCAGCAGCCGAGCGGGGGGCACAGATACGCAGTATTTT. Translating it yields CASSRAGGTDTQYF.

V and J are TRBV29-1 and TRBJ1-1; tentatively, D is TRBD1 (6 bases). V lost 3 bases and J lost 1, with 12 bases in between. The CDR3 length is 14 residues. The germline V gene has CDR1 SQVTM and CDR2 ANQGSEA. The CDR3 nucleotides read TGCAGCGTTGATTTGGGGGGCGGGAACACTGAAGCTTTCTTT. Encoded protein: CSVDLGGGNTEAFF.

This CDR3 is CASSPNKGRYTF. The CDR3, as DNA: TGTGCCAGCAGCCCAAATAAGGGGCGCTACACCTTC. The rearrangement uses TRBV7-9 and TRBJ1-2, with a tentative D call TRBD1 (5 bases). CDR1 is SEHNR and CDR2 is FQNEAQ in the germline V gene (reference sequence). V was shortened by 5 bases and J by 9 bases, with 13 bases between the two germline ends. The length of the CDR3 is 12 residues.

This clone was counted a few times. The chain recombines TRBV7-2 with TRBJ2-7; 9 bases align to TRBD1. This CDR3 is built from 15 residues. Germline CDR1 SGHTA, CDR2 FQGNSA. The J segment lost 5 bases and the V segment lost 5 bases, leaving 10 bases of the junction unmatched. The CDR3 protein is CASSASGTGFNEQYF. CDR3 DNA: TGTGCCAGCAGCGCCTCCGGGACAGGGTTCAACGAGCAGTACTTC.

The V call is TRBV7-2, the J call TRBJ1-2; 7 positions match TRBD1. With 1 base clipped from V and 3 bases from J, the junction kept 2 bases outside the gene matches. The CDR3 is 14 residues long. CDR1 SGHTA and CDR2 FQGNSA come from the germline V gene. The CDR3 DNA follows: TGTGCCAGCAGCTTAGAGGGGGCCGACTATGGCTACACCTTC. It yields the protein CASSLEGADYGYTF.

This clone was recorded once. The J gene is TRBJ2-5, the V gene TRBV15; D unclear. Trimming took 5 bases from V and 2 from J, leaving 6 bases between them. Germline CDR1 is LNHNV and CDR2 is YYDKDF (reference sequence). This CDR3 has 12 amino acids. The CDR3: CATSPSQETQYF. The CDR3 DNA reads as TGTGCCACCAGCCCTAGTCAAGAGACCCAGTACTTC. Together with reference TRBV15 and TRBJ2-5, the CDR3 gives the full variable domain: DAMVIQNPRYQVTQFGKPVTLSCSQTLNHNVMYWYQQKSSQAPKLLFHYYDKDFNNEADTPDNFQSRRPNTSFCFLDIRSPGLGDTAMYLCATSPSQETQYFGPGTRLLVL.

CDR3 in DNA: TGTGCCAGCAGCTTAGTTCAGGGGGCCAATGAGCAGTTCTTC. Residues: CASSLVQGANEQFF. J is TRBJ2-1 and V is TRBV11-3; 8 positions match TRBD1. The germline CDR1 and CDR2 sequences are SGHNT and YENEEA. The J segment lost 6 bases and the V segment lost 1 base, leaving 2 bases of the junction unmatched. CDR3 size: 14 residues.

The chain employs TRBV19 and TRBJ1-1; no firm D call. The CDR3 totals 14 residues. V was trimmed by 6 bases and J by 1 base, leaving 12 bases between them. Germline V gives CDR1 LNHDA, CDR2 SQIVND (reference sequence). DNA for the CDR3: TGTGCCAGTAGGTTTGCGAATGGGAACACTGAAGCTTTCTTT. This gives the protein CASRFANGNTEAFF.

There are a few counts of this clone. The V and J genes are TRBV6-6 and TRBJ2-7; D is unresolved. Germline-derived CDR1 and CDR2 are MNHNY and SVGAGI (reference sequence). V was cut by 5 bases and J by 4 bases, with 9 bases left in between. CDR3 size: 12 residues. CDR3 in DNA: TGTGCCAGCAGTCAGTCCCAATACGAGCAGTACTTC. Its protein is CASSQSQYEQYF.

The V gene is TRBV7-9, the J gene TRBJ1-6, with a tentative D call TRBD1 (6 bases). V dropped 1 base and J dropped 5 bases, with 15 bases sitting between them. The CDR3 is 17 residues long. Germline CDR1 SEHNR, CDR2 FQNEAQ (reference sequence). CDR3 in DNA: TGTGCCAGCAGCTTAGTTCCCCAGGGGCCGAATAATTCACCCCTCCACTTT. Amino acid sequence: CASSLVPQGPNNSPLHF.

This chain joins TRBV18 and TRBJ2-2, with 10 bases matching TRBD1. Germline V gene sequence: CDR1 KGHSH, CDR2 LQKENI. This CDR3 has 15 amino acids. Trimming at V came to 2 bases and at J to 13 bases, leaving 10 bases not matched to a gene. CDR3 nucleotide sequence: TGTGCCAGCTCACCATCGACAGGGGGCTACGTGGGGCTGTTTTTT. This translates into CASSPSTGGYVGLFF.

The rearrangement uses TRBV6-5 and TRBJ2-1; weak D call: TRBD2 (7 bases). Looked up from germline, CDR1 is MNHEY and CDR2 is SVGAGI. The CDR3 has 16 residues. The V end lost 0 bases, the J end lost 8 bases, and 17 bases lay between the germline ends. CDR3 sequence reads: CASSYSKGGGLDEQFF. DNA for the CDR3: TGTGCCAGCAGTTACTCGAAGGGGGGAGGGCTGGATGAGCAGTTCTTC.

This clone appeared once. The chain joins TRBV7-6 to TRBJ1-4; 8 bases are a match to TRBD1. The V gene end was trimmed by 3 bases and the J gene end by 3 bases; junction bases not matched to a gene: 6. The CDR3 consists of 16 residues. Germline V gene sequence: CDR1 SGHVS, CDR2 FNYEAQ. The CDR3 DNA reads as TGTGCCAGCAGCTTGATTCAACAGGGGGCTAATGAAAAACTGTTTTTT. This translates into CASSLIQQGANEKLFF.

The V and J genes are TRBV9 and TRBJ2-3, with TRBD2 matching 8 bases. This CDR3 has 15 residues. The V and J ends lost 0 bases and 1 base, in that order; junction bases with no gene match: 1. Germline-derived CDR1 and CDR2 are SGDLS and YYNGEE. CDR3 nucleotides: TGTGCCAGCAGCGTAGTACTAGCGGGCACAGATACGCAGTATTTT. Protein product: CASSVVLAGTDTQYF.

The chain carries TRBV29-1 and TRBJ1-1, with TRBD1 as a possible D gene (5 bases). The CDR3 extends over 16 amino acids. Germline V gene lookup returns CDR1 SQVTM and CDR2 ANQGSEA. In DNA, the CDR3 is TGCAGTATTTCACCACCCGGGGCAGGGCGAGACACTGAAGCTTTCTTT. Protein: CSISPPGAGRDTEAFF.

The V and J genes are TRBV6-4 and TRBJ1-1; 8 bases are a match to TRBD1. Per the germline V gene, CDR1 is MRHNA and CDR2 is SNTAGT. The CDR3 extends over 15 amino acids. V lost 6 bases and J lost 0; bases outside the gene matches: 6. Here the CDR3 DNA reads TGTGCCAGCAGGCCCCAGGGGGCGATGAACACTGAAGCTTTCTTT. Its translation is CASRPQGAMNTEAFF.

The chain has TRBV4-1 and TRBJ2-7, with 7 bases identical to TRBD1. Germline assignment: CDR1 MGHRA and CDR2 YSYEKL. V shed 4 bases and J 3 bases; nucleotides not matched to a gene: 3. The CDR3 covers 13 residues. CDR3 DNA: TGCGCCAGCAGCCGGACAGGAGACTACGAGCAGTACTTC. Translated, it gives CASSRTGDYEQYF.

This clone is a singleton in its sample. The V call is TRBV25-1, the J call TRBJ2-5, with 7 bases lining up with TRBD1. The germline V gene has CDR1 MGHDK and CDR2 SYGVNS. The CDR3 contains 16 residues. Trimming took 3 bases from V and 2 from J; bases not matched to a gene: 9. CDR3 DNA: TGTGCCAGCAGTGACGGTCCGGGACAGAGACAAGAGACCCAGTACTTC. It translates to CASSDGPGQRQETQYF.

The J gene is TRBJ2-2, the V gene TRBV11-3; D is possibly TRBD1 or TRBD2 (6 bases each). Trimming took 5 bases from V and 7 from J, leaving 17 bases between them. The germline CDR1 and CDR2 sequences are SGHNT and YENEEA. The CDR3 has 15 amino acids. CDR3 amino acids: CASSPEGGESGELFF. The CDR3 DNA reads TGTGCCAGCAGCCCCGAGGGGGGAGAGAGCGGGGAGCTGTTTTTT. The full variable domain, its missing parts supplied by reference TRBV11-3 and TRBJ2-2, is EAGVVQSPRYKIIEKKQPVAFWCNPISGHNTLYWYLQNLGQGPELLIRYENEEAVDDSQLPKDRFSAERLKGVDSTLKIQPAELGDSAVYLCASSPEGGESGELFFGEGSRLTVL.